This T cell receptor beta chain was recovered during a study of PD-1 blockade in classical Hodgkin lymphoma. All the patients suffered relapse after autologous stem cell transplantation, and brentuximab vedotin exposure differed. Negative magnetic selection isolated CD4+ T cells from thawed PBMCs. TCRdb's copy holds only in-frame clones and misses some; the assay was immunoSEQ multiplex PCR. The sample includes 12,000 or so clones, around four fifths of them seen just once. The source is a human donor with classical Hodgkin lymphoma. The source was CD4+ T cells from blood, collected at baseline.

The CDR3: CASSLSWGWDSPLHF. The CDR3 DNA follows: TGTGCCAGCAGTTTATCGTGGGGTTGGGATTCACCCCTCCACTTT. The chain couples TRBV27 to TRBJ1-6; no clear D. The CDR3 runs to 15 residues. The V and J ends lost 0 bases and 8 bases respectively, with 11 bases between them. Per germline, CDR1 MNHEY and CDR2 SMNVEV (reference sequence).